These 4 T cell receptor beta chains came from one sample sequenced in a study of blood T cell repertoires in COVID-19. Using immunoSEQ multiplex PCR, the repertoire was profiled, and TCRdb retains in-frame clones only, with some absent. The table has about 73,000 clones, approximately 88% seen once. Material for sequencing was peripheral blood. The receptors derive from an elderly man with active or convalescent COVID-19.

The V and J genes are TRBV25-1 and TRBJ2-1; D might be TRBD2 (5 bases). The ends were cut back, 7 bases at V and 7 bases at J, with 23 bases in the middle. This CDR3 has 16 amino acids. From germline, CDR1 is MGHDK and CDR2 SYGVNS. CDR3 sequence: CASTILGGSGRNEQFF. CDR3 sequence (DNA): TGTGCCAGCACCATTCTCGGAGGTTCAGGTAGGAATGAGCAGTTCTTC. The full variable domain, rest sourced from reference TRBV25-1 and TRBJ2-1, is EADIYQTPRYLVIGTGKKITLECSQTMGHDKMYWYQQDPGMELHLIHYSYGVNSTEKGDLSSESTVSRIRTEHFPLTLESARPSHTSQYLCASTILGGSGRNEQFFGPGTRLTVL.

This clone turned up a few times. This chain uses TRBV7-2 with TRBJ2-3, with 7 bases fitting TRBD1. The germline V gene encodes CDR1 SGHTA and CDR2 FQGNSA. The CDR3 consists of 16 residues. J lost 0 bases, V lost 3 bases, and 6 bases had no gene match. The CDR3 DNA follows: TGTGCCAGCAGCTTGACAGGGCCTCCTAGCACAGATACGCAGTATTTT. Residues: CASSLTGPPSTDTQYF.

A word on this clone: Sequence at one end of the junction differs from germline and may be a read error. The genes are TRBV6-1 and TRBJ2-1; 12 bases match TRBD2. Per the germline V gene, CDR1 is MNHNS and CDR2 is SASEGT. There are 15 residues in the CDR3. DNA for the CDR3: TGTGCCAGCGGTGAGACTAGCGGGAGCCTCCTTGAGCAGTTCTTC. Protein: CASGETSGSLLEQFF.

This chain joins TRBV4-2 and TRBJ2-3, with TRBD2 matching over 11 bases. The J segment lost 7 bases and the V segment lost 4 bases, leaving 7 bases of the junction unmatched. Germline V gives CDR1 LGHNA, CDR2 YNFKEQ. The CDR3 totals 15 residues. CDR3 region: CASSRTSGGPNTQYF. The DNA for the CDR3 is TGTGCCAGCAGCCGAACTAGCGGGGGACCTAATACGCAGTATTTT.